Each of the 5 T cell receptor beta chains below was sequenced from the same sample in a study of blood T cells in healthy people across ages. Sample-barcoded 5' priming and a J-beta primer mix drove a second PCR of roughly 6 to 12 cycles. TCRdb fed the 5' RACE reads into MiXCR, producing one record per CDR3 protein. The data show over 1.5 million distinct CDR3 sequences, with about 50% seen just once and 2% to 2.5% held by the top ten. Sequencing was carried out using blood. These receptors all come from a woman between 35 and 50 years old in good health.

Here the CDR3 reads CASRTGTGHAYEQYF. The CDR3 DNA sequence: TGTGCCAGCAGAACTGGGACAGGCCATGCCTACGAGCAGTACTTC. The V gene is TRBV5-6, the J gene TRBJ2-7; 8 nucleotides align to TRBD1. The CDR3 sequence is 15 residues long. The J segment lost 2 bases and the V segment lost 5 bases, leaving 9 bases of the junction unmatched. The germline V gene encodes CDR1 SGHDT and CDR2 YYEEEE. Full variable domain (remainder filled in from reference TRBV5-6 and TRBJ2-7): DAGVTQSPTHLIKTRGQQVTLRCSPKSGHDTVSWYQQALGQGPQFIFQYYEEEERQRGNFPDRFSGHQFPNYSSELNVNALLLGDSALYLCASRTGTGHAYEQYFGPGTRLTVT.

This sequence joins TRBV3-1 and TRBJ2-3, with D perhaps matching TRBD1 or TRBD2 (5 bases each). CDR3 length: 15 residues. Germline V lookup: CDR1 LGHDT, CDR2 YNNKEL (reference sequence). V lost 1 base to trimming and J lost 4 bases, with 12 bases between them. The DNA for the CDR3 is TGTGCCAGCAGCCAAGCCCGGGACGGGGCAGATACGCAGTATTTT. Protein: CASSQARDGADTQYF.

J is TRBJ2-4 and V is TRBV29-1, with TRBD1 as a possible D gene (5 bases). The length of the CDR3 is 14 residues. The V and J ends lost 6 bases and 4 bases respectively, with 16 bases between them. Germline CDR1 and CDR2: SQVTM and ANQGSEA. The chain's CDR3 is CSVHPIQGKNIQYF. CDR3 DNA: TGCAGCGTCCACCCAATTCAGGGAAAAAACATTCAGTACTTC.

The chain is built from TRBV6-5 and TRBJ1-2; D gene uncertain. CDR1 is MNHEY and CDR2 is SVGAGI in the germline V gene. The germline V and J ends were trimmed by 2 bases and 7 bases, with 23 bases remaining between them. The CDR3 loop spans 17 amino acids. CDR3 in amino acids: CASSYRMFRATPGGYTF. The CDR3 nucleotides are TGTGCCAGCAGTTACCGCATGTTTAGGGCGACACCCGGTGGCTACACCTTC.

The chain joins TRBV20-1 to TRBJ2-3, with no clear D. Trimming took off 5 bases at V and 5 bases at J, with 11 bases between the two ends. The CDR3 covers 12 residues. Germline V gene sequence: CDR1 DFQATT, CDR2 SNEGSKA (reference sequence). Written as DNA, the CDR3 is TGCAGTGCTCGCCCCCCAAAAGATACGCAGTATTTT. It specifies CSARPPKDTQYF.